This entry describes one T cell receptor beta chain. Trimming left V 10 bases short and J 7 bases short, with 13 bases between. CDR3 length: 11 amino acids. The germline gives CDR1 MNHEY, CDR2 SVGAGI. This entry is derived from a study of blood T cell repertoires in COVID-19. Original processing methods: Nucleated cell number was recorded as an estimate derived from reference gene primer amplification. Profiled with immunoSEQ multiplex PCR; TCRdb holds only in-frame clones, not every one. That table is the source of V, J and clone size, and D and trimming were worked out from the DNA. The table shows 150,000 to 170,000 clones, with roughly nine tenths occurring only once.

This rearrangement joins TRBV6-5 to TRBJ2-5; D might be TRBD2 (5 bases). This TCR derives from a man aged 45 to 65 with acute or convalescent COVID-19. Sequenced input: peripheral blood. CDR3 nucleotides: TGTGCCACCACTAGTTTCGGGACCCAGTACTTC. This translates into CATTSFGTQYF.